A single sample gave rise to the 7 T cell receptor beta chains below, sequenced in a study of graft-versus-host responses after intestinal transplantation. The antigens these receptors bind are not known. Profiled with immunoSEQ multiplex PCR; TCRdb holds only in-frame clones, not every one. The sample holds 71,000 or so clones, around 90% seen once. Specimen: unstimulated CD8+ T cells sorted from spleen or lymph node cells, collected before intestinal transplant. All receptors come from a human donor who received an intestinal transplant.

This clone is a singleton in its sample. V is TRBV5-4 and J is TRBJ1-1, with D possibly matching TRBD1 (5 bases). CDR1 and CDR2 from the germline V gene are SGHNT and YYREEE (reference sequence). The V and J ends lost 0 bases and 0 bases respectively, with 6 bases between them. The length of the CDR3 is 14 residues. The CDR3 loop is CASSLDRMNTEAFF. The CDR3 DNA reads TGTGCCAGCAGCTTGGACAGGATGAACACTGAAGCTTTCTTT.

The CDR3 spells CASSTTQGGVYEQYF. CDR3 sequence (DNA): TGTGCCAGCAGCACCACTCAGGGTGGGGTTTACGAGCAGTACTTC. The chain uses TRBV13 and TRBJ2-7, with D perhaps TRBD1 (5 bases). Trimming removed 5 bases from V and 4 bases from J, with 18 bases in between. This CDR3 contains 15 residues. Germline CDR1 is PRHDT and CDR2 is FYEKMQ (reference sequence). Supplemented by reference TRBV13 and TRBJ2-7, the full variable domain reads AAGVIQSPRHLIKEKRETATLKCYPIPRHDTVYWYQQGPGQDPQFLISFYEKMQSDKGSIPDRFSAQQFSDYHSELNMSSLELGDSALYFCASSTTQGGVYEQYFGPGTRLTVT.

The CDR3 coding sequence is TGTGCCAGCAGTTACGGGACAGGGTTCGGAAACACCATATATTTT. It specifies CASSYGTGFGNTIYF. The chain carries TRBV6-5 and TRBJ1-3, with 9 nucleotides matching TRBD1. The trim removed 2 bases at V and 4 bases at J, leaving 3 bases unmatched. This CDR3 has 15 amino acids. Per the germline V gene, CDR1 is MNHEY and CDR2 is SVGAGI.

V usage is TRBV5-1 and J usage is TRBJ1-6; D possibly corresponds to TRBD1 (5 bases). The CDR3 extends over 17 amino acids. Germline CDR1 is SGHRS and CDR2 is YFSETQ. With 0 bases removed from V and 7 bases from J, the gap between germline ends came to 17 bases. The CDR3 coding sequence is TGCGCCAGCAGCTTGGAGTCCTCGGGACTGATCAATTCACCCCTCCACTTT. Residues: CASSLESSGLINSPLHF.

This clone was seen a single time. The rearrangement links TRBV9 to TRBJ1-3; 7 nucleotides agree with TRBD1. Germline-derived CDR1 and CDR2 are SGDLS and YYNGEE. The CDR3 length is 17 residues. V was pared by 3 bases and J by 2 bases, with 11 bases of the junction left unmatched. The CDR3 coding sequence is TGTGCCAGCAGCGGACGACAGGGAGGTCGTGCTGGAAACACCATATATTTT. It is translated as CASSGRQGGRAGNTIYF.

The genes are TRBV27 and TRBJ2-7; 7 bases agree with TRBD1. Germline CDR1 and CDR2: MNHEY and SMNVEV (reference sequence). V gave up 6 bases and J gave up 2 bases; unmatched junction bases: 7. The CDR3 covers 14 residues. Written as DNA, the CDR3 is TGTGCCAGCAGCAGGACAGGCACAACCTACGAGCAGTACTTC. It codes for CASSRTGTTYEQYF.

The chain couples TRBV9 to TRBJ2-2; D is undetermined. V lost 4 bases to trimming and J lost 5 bases, with 18 bases between them. This CDR3 is 16 amino acids long. The germline V gene encodes CDR1 SGDLS and CDR2 YYNGEE. The CDR3 here is CASSPPRGDGTGELFF. Here the CDR3 DNA reads TGTGCCAGCAGCCCCCCCCGTGGAGATGGGACCGGGGAGCTGTTTTTT.